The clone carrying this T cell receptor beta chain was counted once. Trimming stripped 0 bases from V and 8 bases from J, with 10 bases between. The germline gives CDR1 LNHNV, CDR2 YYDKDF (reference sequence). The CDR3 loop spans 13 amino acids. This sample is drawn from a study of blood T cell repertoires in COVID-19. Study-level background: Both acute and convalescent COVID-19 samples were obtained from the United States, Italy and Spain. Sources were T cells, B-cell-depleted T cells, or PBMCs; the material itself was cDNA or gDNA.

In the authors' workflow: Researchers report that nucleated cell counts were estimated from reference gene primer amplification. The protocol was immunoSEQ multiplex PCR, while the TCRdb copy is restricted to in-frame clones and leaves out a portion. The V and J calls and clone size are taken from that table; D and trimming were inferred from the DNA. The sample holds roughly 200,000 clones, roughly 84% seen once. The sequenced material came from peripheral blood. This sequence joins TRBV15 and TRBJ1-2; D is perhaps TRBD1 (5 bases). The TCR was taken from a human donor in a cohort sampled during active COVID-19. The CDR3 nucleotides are TGTGCCACCAGCAGAGATAGGCAGGGAGGCTACACCTTC. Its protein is CATSRDRQGGYTF. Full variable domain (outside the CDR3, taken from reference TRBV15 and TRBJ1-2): DAMVIQNPRYQVTQFGKPVTLSCSQTLNHNVMYWYQQKSSQAPKLLFHYYDKDFNNEADTPDNFQSRRPNTSFCFLDIRSPGLGDTAMYLCATSRDRQGGYTFGSGTRLTVV.